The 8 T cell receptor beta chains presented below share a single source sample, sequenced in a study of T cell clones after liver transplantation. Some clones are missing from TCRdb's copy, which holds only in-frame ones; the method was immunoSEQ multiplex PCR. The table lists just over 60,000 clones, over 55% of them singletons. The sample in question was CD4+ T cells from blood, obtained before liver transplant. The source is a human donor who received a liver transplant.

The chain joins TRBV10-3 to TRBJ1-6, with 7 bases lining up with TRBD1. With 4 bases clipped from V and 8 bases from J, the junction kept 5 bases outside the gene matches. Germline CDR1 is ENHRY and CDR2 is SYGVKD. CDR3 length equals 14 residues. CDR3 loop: CAISVGRGDSPLHF. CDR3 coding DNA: TGTGCCATCAGTGTCGGCAGGGGGGATTCACCCCTCCACTTT.

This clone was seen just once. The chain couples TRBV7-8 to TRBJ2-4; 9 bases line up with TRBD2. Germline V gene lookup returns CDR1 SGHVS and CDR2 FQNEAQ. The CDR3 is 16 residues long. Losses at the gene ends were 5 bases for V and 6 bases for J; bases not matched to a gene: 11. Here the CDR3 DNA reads TGTGCCAGCAGCCCCGCGGGGGGGCGAGGGGCAAACATTCAGTACTTC. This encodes CASSPAGGRGANIQYF.

CDR3 in amino acids: CASSVASSSGGAIDTQYF. The CDR3 DNA follows: TGTGCCAGCAGCGTGGCCTCCTCAAGCGGGGGGGCCATAGATACGCAGTATTTT. The chain is built from TRBV9 and TRBJ2-3, with 10 bases fitting TRBD2. The CDR3 spans 18 residues. Germline-derived CDR1 and CDR2 are SGDLS and YYNGEE. The V segment lost 2 bases and the J segment 5 bases; nucleotides outside the gene matches: 14.

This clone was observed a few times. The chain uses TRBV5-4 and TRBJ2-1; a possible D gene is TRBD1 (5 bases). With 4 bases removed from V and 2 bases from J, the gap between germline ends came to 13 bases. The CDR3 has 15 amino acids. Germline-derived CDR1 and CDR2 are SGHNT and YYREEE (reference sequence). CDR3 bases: TGTGCCAGCAGCAACATGGGGCCCGCCTACAATGAGCAGTTCTTC. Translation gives CASSNMGPAYNEQFF. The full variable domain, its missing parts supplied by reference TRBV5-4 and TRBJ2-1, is ETGVTQSPTHLIKTRGQQVTLRCSSQSGHNTVSWYQQALGQGPQFIFQYYREEENGRGNFPPRFSGLQFPNYSSELNVNALELDDSALYLCASSNMGPAYNEQFFGPGTRLTVL.

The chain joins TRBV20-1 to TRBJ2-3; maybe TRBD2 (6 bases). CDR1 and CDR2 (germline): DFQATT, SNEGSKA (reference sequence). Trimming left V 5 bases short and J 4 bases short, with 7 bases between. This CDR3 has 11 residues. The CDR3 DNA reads TGCAGTGCTGGGACTCCAGATACGCAGTATTTT. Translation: CSAGTPDTQYF.

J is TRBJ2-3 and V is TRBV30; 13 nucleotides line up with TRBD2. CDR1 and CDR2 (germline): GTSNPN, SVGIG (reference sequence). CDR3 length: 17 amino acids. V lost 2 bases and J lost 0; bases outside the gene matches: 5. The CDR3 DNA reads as TGTGCCTGGAGTAGGGGACTAGCGGGGTCTAGCACAGATACGCAGTATTTT. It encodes CAWSRGLAGSSTDTQYF.

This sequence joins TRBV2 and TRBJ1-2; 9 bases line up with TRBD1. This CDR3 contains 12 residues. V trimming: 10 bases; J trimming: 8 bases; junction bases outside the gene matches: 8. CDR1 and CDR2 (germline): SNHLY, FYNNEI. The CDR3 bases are TGTGCCACCCGGGGACAGGGATACGGCTACACCTTC. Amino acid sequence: CATRGQGYGYTF.

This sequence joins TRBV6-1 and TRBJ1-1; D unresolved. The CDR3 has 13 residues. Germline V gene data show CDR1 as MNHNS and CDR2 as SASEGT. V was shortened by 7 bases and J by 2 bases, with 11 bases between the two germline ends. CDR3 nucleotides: TGTGCCAGCACGCGCAACTTAAACACTGAAGCTTTCTTT. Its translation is CASTRNLNTEAFF.